This paragraph reports one TCR beta chain. This record comes from a study of shared clonotypes between healthy human individuals. Across the study: CD4 naive and memory got three plates each, CD8 naive two, CD8 memory one.

The germline V gene encodes CDR1 SGHRS and CDR2 YFSETQ. The CDR3 runs to 15 residues. V dropped 1 base and J dropped 2 bases, with 12 bases sitting between them. TCRdb's copy holds only in-frame clones and misses some; the assay was immunoSEQ multiplex PCR. The table lists around 690,000 clones, 90% of them singletons. CD45RO+ cells and CCR7-negative CD45RA+ TemRA cells were combined as CD8 memory. The clonotype originates from a man between 18 and 35 years old in good health. Some clones in this sample may be carry-over from other donors' samples. The chain carries TRBV5-1 and TRBJ1-1; D may be TRBD1 (6 bases). Input material: memory CD8+ T cells from PBMCs. The subset was: CD45RO+ cells pooled with CCR7-negative TemRA cells. CDR3 nucleotides: TGCGCCAGCAGCTTGATTACAGGGATAAACACTGAAGCTTTCTTT. The encoded protein is CASSLITGINTEAFF.